Shown below are 2 T cell receptor beta chains from a single sample sequenced in a study of blood T cell repertoires in COVID-19. Profiled with immunoSEQ multiplex PCR; TCRdb holds only in-frame clones, not every one. The sample has about 160,000 clones, 85% to 90% seen once. Specimen: PBMCs or T cells enriched from blood (not recorded which). These receptors all stem from a woman in her forties or fifties who had recovered from COVID-19.

The chain joins TRBV11-3 to TRBJ1-1; 12 bases line up with TRBD1. V gave up 5 bases and J gave up 0 bases; unmatched junction bases: 7. CDR1 is SGHNT and CDR2 is YENEEA in the germline V gene. The CDR3 length is 17 residues. The CDR3 DNA follows: TGTGCCAGCAGCCCCCGGGACAGGGGGCTTCTGAACACTGAAGCTTTCTTT. This codes for CASSPRDRGLLNTEAFF.

V is TRBV7-6 and J is TRBJ2-7; 7 nucleotides align to TRBD1. J lost 1 base, V lost 2 bases, and 2 bases had no gene match. CDR1 is SGHVS, CDR2 FNYEAQ, per germline. The CDR3 extends over 14 amino acids. The CDR3 sequence is CASSLQQGSYEQYF. The CDR3 bases are TGTGCCAGCAGCTTACAACAGGGGTCCTACGAGCAGTACTTC.